Each of the 11 T cell receptor beta chains below was sequenced from the same sample in a study of CD8 T cells in ankylosing spondylitis. TCRdb fed the 5' RACE reads into MiXCR, producing one record per CDR3 protein. The data contain roughly 700,000 distinct CDR3 sequences, 19% of them singletons. Study-wide results and caveats: The study identified a TCR beta motif of roughly eight highly homologous variants that appeared characteristic of ankylosing spondylitis blood.

The antigens these receptors bind are not known. Source material: blood, either unsorted or a sorted T cell fraction (not recorded which). The receptors come from a male donor with ankylosing spondylitis.

CDR3 sequence: CASSPSGRGDTQYF. DNA of the CDR3: TGTGCCAGCAGCCCCAGTGGGAGGGGAGATACGCAGTATTTT. This sequence joins TRBV7-9 and TRBJ2-3, with 7 nucleotides matching TRBD2. This CDR3 comprises 14 residues. The ends lost 5 bases at V and 5 bases at J; junction bases unmatched: 7. Germline V gene sequence: CDR1 SEHNR, CDR2 FQNEAQ (reference sequence).

This clonotype has more than one count but fewer than ten. The V call is TRBV2, the J call TRBJ2-3; 9 nucleotides match TRBD1. From germline, CDR1 is SNHLY and CDR2 FYNNEI. The CDR3 extends over 12 amino acids. The V and J ends lost 8 bases and 7 bases, in that order; junction bases with no gene match: 4. CDR3 bases: TGTGCCAGCGGGACAGGGACAAATACGCAGTATTTT. Protein: CASGTGTNTQYF.

The chain carries TRBV2 and TRBJ2-3, with TRBD2 identical over 11 bases. Germline CDR1 is SNHLY and CDR2 is FYNNEI. The CDR3 loop spans 19 amino acids. With 6 bases clipped from V and 1 base from J, the junction kept 15 bases outside the gene matches. The CDR3 loop reads CASRRKVSGGASGTDTQYF. CDR3 DNA: TGTGCCAGCAGGAGGAAGGTTAGCGGGGGGGCATCGGGCACAGATACGCAGTATTTT.

The genes are TRBV7-8 and TRBJ1-1, with D unclear. This CDR3 is built from 13 residues. Trimming left V 0 bases short and J 7 bases short, with 9 bases between. Germline V lookup: CDR1 SGHVS, CDR2 FQNEAQ. This CDR3 reads CASSLAGRGEAFF. DNA for the CDR3: TGTGCCAGCAGCTTAGCCGGGCGGGGTGAAGCTTTCTTT.

The chain joins TRBV6-2 or TRBV6-3 to TRBJ2-1; 11 bases agree with TRBD2. The germline gives CDR1 MNHEY, CDR2 SVGEGT. The CDR3 consists of 17 residues. Trimming took 6 bases from V and 0 from J; bases not matched to a gene: 7. DNA for the CDR3: TGTGCCAGCAGCCCGACTAGCGGGGTCCTCTCCTACAATGAGCAGTTCTTC. Its protein is CASSPTSGVLSYNEQFF.

The sample holds a few counts of this clonotype. The V call is TRBV11-2, the J call TRBJ1-1; tentative D call: TRBD1 (5 bases). CDR1 is SGHAT and CDR2 is FQNNGV in the germline V gene. V dropped 2 bases and J dropped 3 bases, with 19 bases sitting between them. There are 17 residues in the CDR3. In DNA, the CDR3 is TGTGCCAGCAGCTTAAAATGGCAGGGAGACTGGTACACTGAAGCTTTCTTT. Protein: CASSLKWQGDWYTEAFF.

This clonotype has more than one count but fewer than ten. The chain is built from TRBV4-1 and TRBJ2-2, with TRBD1 identical over 7 bases. The germline CDR1 and CDR2 sequences are MGHRA and YSYEKL. Unmatched junction bases numbered 5, after V lost 3 bases and J lost 7 bases. CDR3 length equals 14 residues. The CDR3 DNA sequence: TGCGCCAGCAGCCAGAGACAGGGATTCGGGGAGCTGTTTTTT. Translation gives CASSQRQGFGELFF.

The V call is TRBV5-1, the J call TRBJ2-1; TRBD2 agrees at 12 bases. CDR3 size: 15 residues. Germline lookup yields CDR1 SGHRS and CDR2 YFSETQ. V was clipped by 4 bases and J by 7 bases; unmatched bases: 6. The CDR3 sequence is CASSPPLAGGNEQFF. The DNA of the CDR3 is TGCGCCAGCAGCCCCCCACTAGCGGGGGGTAATGAGCAGTTCTTC. Complete variable domain (other parts from reference TRBV5-1 and TRBJ2-1): KAGVTQTPRYLIKTRGQQVTLSCSPISGHRSVSWYQQTPGQGLQFLFEYFSETQRNKGNFPGRFSGRQFSNSRSEMNVSTLELGDSALYLCASSPPLAGGNEQFFGPGTRLTVL.

The chain carries TRBV10-3 and TRBJ1-3; D ambiguous. The CDR3 sequence is 17 residues long. Germline V gene lookup returns CDR1 ENHRY and CDR2 SYGVKD. The germline V and J ends were trimmed by 4 bases and 0 bases, with 16 bases remaining between them. The CDR3 region is CAISGKEGVLSGNTIYF. CDR3 nucleotide sequence: TGTGCCATCAGTGGAAAGGAGGGAGTCCTCTCTGGAAACACCATATATTTT.

This clonotype turned up a few times. The V and J genes are TRBV6-1 and TRBJ1-4; a possible D gene is TRBD1 (5 bases). From germline, CDR1 is MNHNS and CDR2 SASEGT. The CDR3 loop spans 15 amino acids. V lost 5 bases and J 7 bases, leaving 17 bases between the germline ends. As DNA, the CDR3 is TGTGCCAGCAGTCCCCAGGCCGGGGCCGGTGAAAAACTGTTTTTT. Translated: CASSPQAGAGEKLFF.

J is TRBJ1-1 and V is TRBV6-5, with unresolved D. CDR1 and CDR2 from the germline V gene are MNHEY and SVGAGI. Trimming cost V 3 bases and J 3 bases, with 11 bases left between them. The CDR3 spans 14 residues. The CDR3 protein is CASSYGSLDTEAFF. As DNA, the CDR3 is TGTGCCAGCAGTTATGGGAGTTTGGACACTGAAGCTTTCTTT.